These 6 T cell receptor beta chains came from one sample sequenced in a study of cytotoxic CD8 clonotypes in ibrutinib-treated CLL. TCRdb's copy holds only in-frame clones and misses some; the assay was immunoSEQ multiplex PCR. This sample yields fewer than 300,000 clones, of which approximately 79% are seen a single time; roughly 5.7% belongs to the top ten. The sequenced sample was PBMCs, obtained at disease progression, from a patient treated with ibrutinib. Source of these receptors: a human donor with chronic lymphocytic leukemia.

In its sample, this clone was seen once. V usage is TRBV25-1 and J usage is TRBJ2-2, with D perhaps matching TRBD1 (5 bases). The V gene lost 5 bases and the J gene lost 0 bases, with 7 bases spanning the gap. From germline, CDR1 is MGHDK and CDR2 SYGVNS. The CDR3 totals 14 residues. The CDR3 DNA reads TGTGCCAGCAGTAAGGGGCCGAACACCGGGGAGCTGTTTTTT. Protein product: CASSKGPNTGELFF. The entire variable domain, with the rest obtained from reference TRBV25-1 and TRBJ2-2, is as follows: EADIYQTPRYLVIGTGKKITLECSQTMGHDKMYWYQQDPGMELHLIHYSYGVNSTEKGDLSSESTVSRIRTEHFPLTLESARPSHTSQYLCASSKGPNTGELFFGEGSRLTVL.

This clone was seen only a few times. This chain connects TRBV2 to TRBJ1-2; the D is unclear. V gave up 4 bases and J gave up 7 bases, with 16 bases separating them. CDR1 and CDR2 (germline): SNHLY, FYNNEI. This CDR3 spans 14 amino acids. The DNA for the CDR3 is TGTGCCAGCAGTGCGGTGTCCCAGCGGATTGGCTACACCTTC. Translating it yields CASSAVSQRIGYTF.

The chain has TRBV19 and TRBJ1-1; unclear D gene. CDR1 and CDR2 (germline): LNHDA, SQIVND (reference sequence). This CDR3 comprises 17 residues. The V end lost 3 bases, the J end lost 4 bases, and 21 bases lay between the germline ends. The CDR3 bases are TGTGCCAGTAGTATCCCCACCTGGGAACTCCAAGGCACTGAAGCTTTCTTT. It codes for CASSIPTWELQGTEAFF.

The chain links TRBV27 to TRBJ2-7; unclear D gene. Germline V gene data show CDR1 as MNHEY and CDR2 as SMNVEV (reference sequence). CDR3 size: 14 residues. V gave up 2 bases and J gave up 3 bases, with 11 bases separating them. CDR3 bases: TGTGCCAGCAGTTTACGCGGACCGCTCTACGAGCAGTACTTC. The encoded protein is CASSLRGPLYEQYF.

The V and J genes are TRBV7-2 and TRBJ2-1; D uncertain. Germline CDR1 is SGHTA and CDR2 is FQGNSA. Trimming removed 6 bases from V and 8 bases from J, with 11 bases in between. The CDR3 is 12 residues long. Here the CDR3 DNA reads TGTGCCAGCAGTGTATTCCGGGATGAGCAGTTCTTC. Amino acid sequence: CASSVFRDEQFF.

The rearrangement links TRBV18 to TRBJ1-1; TRBD1 matches 9 bases. V was clipped by 7 bases and J by 5 bases; unmatched bases: 8. This CDR3 has 14 amino acids. Germline assignment: CDR1 KGHSH and CDR2 LQKENI. This CDR3 reads CASFTRDRVTEAFF. The CDR3, as DNA: TGTGCCAGCTTTACCCGGGACAGGGTTACTGAAGCTTTCTTT.